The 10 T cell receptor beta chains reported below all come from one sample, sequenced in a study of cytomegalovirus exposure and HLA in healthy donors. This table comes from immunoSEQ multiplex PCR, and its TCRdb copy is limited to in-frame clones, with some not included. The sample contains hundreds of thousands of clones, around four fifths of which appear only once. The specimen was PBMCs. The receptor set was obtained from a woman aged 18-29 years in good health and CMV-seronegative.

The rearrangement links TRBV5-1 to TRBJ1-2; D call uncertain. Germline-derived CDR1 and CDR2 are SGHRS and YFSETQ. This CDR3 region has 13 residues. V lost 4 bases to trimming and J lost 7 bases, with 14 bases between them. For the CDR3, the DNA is TGCGCCAGCAGCCCAGGAGTCACCGGTGGCTACACCTTC. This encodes CASSPGVTGGYTF.

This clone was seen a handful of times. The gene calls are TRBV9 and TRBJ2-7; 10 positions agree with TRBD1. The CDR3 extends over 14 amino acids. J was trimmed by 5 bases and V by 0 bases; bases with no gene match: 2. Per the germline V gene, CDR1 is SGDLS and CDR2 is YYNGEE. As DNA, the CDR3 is TGTGCCAGCAGCGTAGAAGGGACAGGGGACGAGCAGTACTTC. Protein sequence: CASSVEGTGDEQYF.

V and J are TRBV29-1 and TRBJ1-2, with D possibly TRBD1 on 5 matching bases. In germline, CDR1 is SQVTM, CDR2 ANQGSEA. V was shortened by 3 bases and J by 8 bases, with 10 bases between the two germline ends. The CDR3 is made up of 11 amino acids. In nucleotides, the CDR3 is TGCAGCGTTGATGGCGACAGCGGCTACACCTTC. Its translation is CSVDGDSGYTF. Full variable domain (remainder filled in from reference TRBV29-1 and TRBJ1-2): SAVISQKPSRDICQRGTSLTIQCQVDSQVTMMFWYRQQPGQSLTLIATANQGSEATYESGFVIDKFPISRPNLTFSTLTVSNMSPEDSSIYLCSVDGDSGYTFGSGTRLTVV.

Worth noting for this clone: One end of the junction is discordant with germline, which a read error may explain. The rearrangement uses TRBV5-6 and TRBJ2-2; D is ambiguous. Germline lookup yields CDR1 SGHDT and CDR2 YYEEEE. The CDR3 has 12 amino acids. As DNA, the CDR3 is TGTGCCAGCAACTTGTACCCCGGGGAGCTGTTTTTT. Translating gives CASNLYPGELFF.

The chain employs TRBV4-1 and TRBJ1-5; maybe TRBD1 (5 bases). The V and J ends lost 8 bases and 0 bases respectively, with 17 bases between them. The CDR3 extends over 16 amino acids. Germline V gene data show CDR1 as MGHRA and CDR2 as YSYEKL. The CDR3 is CASARGDRYSNQPQHF. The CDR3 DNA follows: TGCGCCAGCGCGCGGGGGGATCGGTATAGCAATCAGCCCCAGCATTTT.

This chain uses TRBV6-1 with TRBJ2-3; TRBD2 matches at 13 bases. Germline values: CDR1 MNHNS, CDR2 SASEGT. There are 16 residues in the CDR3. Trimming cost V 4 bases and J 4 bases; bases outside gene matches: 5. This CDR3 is CASSVTSGGGADTQYF. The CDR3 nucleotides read TGTGCCAGCAGTGTTACTAGCGGGGGGGGCGCAGATACGCAGTATTTT.

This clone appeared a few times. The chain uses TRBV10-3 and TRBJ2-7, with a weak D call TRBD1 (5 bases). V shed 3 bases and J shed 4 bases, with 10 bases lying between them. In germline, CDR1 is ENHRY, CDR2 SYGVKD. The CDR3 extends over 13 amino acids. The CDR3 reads CAISDQGWYEQYF. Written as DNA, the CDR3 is TGTGCCATCAGTGACCAGGGATGGTACGAGCAGTACTTC.

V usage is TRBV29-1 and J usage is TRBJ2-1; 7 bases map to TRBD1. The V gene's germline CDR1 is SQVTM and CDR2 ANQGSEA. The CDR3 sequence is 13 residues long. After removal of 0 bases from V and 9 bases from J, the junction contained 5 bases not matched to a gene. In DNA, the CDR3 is TGCAGCGTTGAAGATCACCCAGGGGGTGAGCAGTTCTTC. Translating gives CSVEDHPGGEQFF.

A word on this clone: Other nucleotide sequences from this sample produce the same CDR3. The CDR3 DNA follows: TGCGCCAGCAGTTCCGGGACTAGCGGCTACGAGCAGTACTTC. Translating gives CASSSGTSGYEQYF. The rearrangement links TRBV5-1 to TRBJ2-7; 11 bases align to TRBD2. This CDR3 contains 14 residues. The J segment lost 3 bases and the V segment lost 5 bases, leaving 4 bases of the junction unmatched. Per germline, CDR1 SGHRS and CDR2 YFSETQ.

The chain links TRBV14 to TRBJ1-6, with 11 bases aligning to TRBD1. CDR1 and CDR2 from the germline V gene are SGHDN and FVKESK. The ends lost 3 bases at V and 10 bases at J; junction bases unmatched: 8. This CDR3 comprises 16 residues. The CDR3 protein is CASSQGTGGRSSPLHF. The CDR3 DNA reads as TGTGCCAGCAGCCAGGGGACAGGGGGACGGAGCTCACCCCTCCACTTT.